This T cell receptor beta chain came from a study of graft-versus-host responses after intestinal transplantation. Study details: After anti-thymocyte globulin induction, recipients took tacrolimus and steroids for approximately three years.

Study-wide results and caveats: Circulating GvH clones peaking coincided with falling HvG clones soon after transplant.

V was cut by 3 bases and J by 3 bases, with 11 bases left in between. Per the germline V gene, CDR1 is LGHNA and CDR2 is YNFKEQ. CDR3 length: 14 amino acids. Measured with immunoSEQ multiplex PCR; TCRdb has only the in-frame clones, and not every one. The sample holds tens of thousands of clones; 70% to 90% are singletons and the top ten take approximately 0.6%. Details on this clone: Its antigen remains unidentified.

Material: unstimulated CD4+ T cells sorted from spleen or lymph node cells, obtained before transplant. The chain combines TRBV4-2 with TRBJ2-5; possibly TRBD1 for D (5 bases). The clonotype comes from a human donor who was the organ donor for an intestinal transplant. The DNA for the CDR3 is TGTGCCAGCAGCCACTCGAGCAGGGAAGAGACCCAGTACTTC. Its protein is CASSHSSREETQYF.